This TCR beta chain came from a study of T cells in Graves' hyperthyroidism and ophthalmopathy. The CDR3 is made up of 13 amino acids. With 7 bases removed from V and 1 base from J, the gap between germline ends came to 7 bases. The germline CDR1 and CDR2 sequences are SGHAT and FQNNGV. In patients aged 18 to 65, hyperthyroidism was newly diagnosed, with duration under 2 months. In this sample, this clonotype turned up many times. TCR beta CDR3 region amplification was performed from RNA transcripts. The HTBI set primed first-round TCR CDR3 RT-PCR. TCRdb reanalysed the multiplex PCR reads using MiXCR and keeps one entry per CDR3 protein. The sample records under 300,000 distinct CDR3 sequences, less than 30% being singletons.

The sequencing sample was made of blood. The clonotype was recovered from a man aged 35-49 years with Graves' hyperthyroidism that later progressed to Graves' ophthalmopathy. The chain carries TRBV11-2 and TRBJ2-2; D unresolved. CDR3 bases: TGTGCCAGCAACCGCGAGAACACCGGGGAGCTGTTTTTT. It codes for CASNRENTGELFF.